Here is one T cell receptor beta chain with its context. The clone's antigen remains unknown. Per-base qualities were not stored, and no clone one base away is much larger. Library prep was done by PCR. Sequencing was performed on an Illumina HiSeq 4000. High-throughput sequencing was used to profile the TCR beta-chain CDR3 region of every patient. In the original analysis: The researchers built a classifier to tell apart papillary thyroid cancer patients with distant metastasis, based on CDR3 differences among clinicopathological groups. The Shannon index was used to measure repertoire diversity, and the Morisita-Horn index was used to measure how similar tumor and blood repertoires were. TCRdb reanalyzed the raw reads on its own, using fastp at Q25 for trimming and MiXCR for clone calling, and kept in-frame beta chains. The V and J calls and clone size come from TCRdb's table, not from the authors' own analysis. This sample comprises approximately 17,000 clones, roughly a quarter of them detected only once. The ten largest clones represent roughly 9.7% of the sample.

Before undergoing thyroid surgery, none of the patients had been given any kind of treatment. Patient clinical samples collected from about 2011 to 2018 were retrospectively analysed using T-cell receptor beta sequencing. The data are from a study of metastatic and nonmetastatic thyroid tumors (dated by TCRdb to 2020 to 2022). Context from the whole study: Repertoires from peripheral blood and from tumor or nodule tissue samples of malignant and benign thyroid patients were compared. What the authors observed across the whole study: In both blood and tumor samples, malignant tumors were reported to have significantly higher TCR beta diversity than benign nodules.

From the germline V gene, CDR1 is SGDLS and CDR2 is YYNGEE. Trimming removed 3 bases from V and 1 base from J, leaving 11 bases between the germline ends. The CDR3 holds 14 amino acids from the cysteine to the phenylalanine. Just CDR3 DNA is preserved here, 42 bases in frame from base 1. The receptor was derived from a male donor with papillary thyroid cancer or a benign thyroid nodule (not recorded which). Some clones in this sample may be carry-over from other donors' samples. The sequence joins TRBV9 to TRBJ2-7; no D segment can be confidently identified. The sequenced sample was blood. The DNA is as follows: TGTGCCAGCAGCGCCAGACTGGATTCCTACGAGCAGTACTTC. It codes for CASSARLDSYEQYF.